A selection of T cell receptor beta chains follows, all from one sample in a study of blood T cell repertoires in COVID-19. Generated by immunoSEQ multiplex PCR, the TCRdb table keeps only in-frame clones and is missing some. The sample carries approximately 340,000 clones, roughly 87% recorded once. Sequenced material: peripheral blood. These TCRs come from a man in his thirties or forties with COVID-19, enrolled during active disease. The CDR3 runs from the conserved cysteine through the conserved F or W. D genes are given only for firm matches. The listing skips clone size in some rows; elsewhere it reads once, few, many or a size class.

J gene | V gene | CDR3 length | D gene | clone size | CDR3 DNA | CDR3 protein
TRBJ2-5 | TRBV7-3 | 13 | NA | NA | TGTGCCAGCAGCTTATTCAGGGAAGAGACCCAGTACTTC | CASSLFREETQYF
TRBJ2-7 | TRBV29-1 | 13 | NA | NA | TGCAGCGTTGTGGATAGCGGAGCCTACGAGCAGTACTTC | CSVVDSGAYEQYF
TRBJ1-5 | TRBV5-4 | 15 | TRBD1 | NA | TGTGCCAGCAGCTTCGGGGGACAGGATAATCAGCCCCAGCATTTT | CASSFGGQDNQPQHF
TRBJ2-7 | TRBV9 | 16 | TRBD2 | NA | TGTGCCAGCAGCTTAACTGGACTAGCGGGCTACTACGAGCAGTACTTC | CASSLTGLAGYYEQYF
TRBJ2-5 | TRBV7-2 | 13 | NA | NA | TGTGCCAGCAGCTTTAATAGCCAAGAGACCCAGTACTTC | CASSFNSQETQYF
TRBJ1-1 | TRBV6-2/TRBV6-3 | 15 | NA | NA | TGTGCCAGCAGTCCCCTCGTGGGGGCGAACACTGAAGCTTTCTTT | CASSPLVGANTEAFF
TRBJ2-2 | TRBV4-2 | 16 | NA | NA | TGTGCCAGCAGCCAATACTCGGACTTACGGACCGGGGAGCTGTTTTTT | CASSQYSDLRTGELFF
TRBJ1-1 | TRBV2 | 13 | NA | few | TGTGCCAGCAGCCCAACAGGGAACACTGAAGCTTTCTTT | CASSPTGNTEAFF
TRBJ1-2 | TRBV6-5 | 13 | NA | NA | TGTGCCAGCACTAAACCAGGGGTATTGGGCTACACCTTC | CASTKPGVLGYTF
TRBJ2-1 | TRBV18 | 13 | NA | NA | TGTGCCAGCTCACCACGGACTTACAATGAGCAGTTCTTC | CASSPRTYNEQFF
TRBJ1-5 | TRBV6-2/TRBV6-3 | 14 | TRBD1 | once | TGTGCCAGCAGTTATGGGACAGGGATTCAGCCCCAGCATTTT | CASSYGTGIQPQHF
TRBJ1-6 | TRBV7-8 | 18 | NA | NA | TGTGCCAGCATCGCCCACCCCCCGAACAGGAGAAATAATTCACCCCTCCACTTT | CASIAHPPNRRNNSPLHF
TRBJ2-7 | TRBV7-3 | 14 | NA | NA | TGTGCCAGCAGCTTAAGCGGGCATTCCTACGAGCAGTACTTC | CASSLSGHSYEQYF
TRBJ2-1 | TRBV20-1 | 13 | NA | NA | TGCAGTGCTAGTCGTCAGGGCTACAATGAGCAGTTCTTC | CSASRQGYNEQFF
TRBJ2-2 | TRBV7-2 | 15 | TRBD1 | NA | TGTGCCAGCAGCCTATTCGACAGGGGGGCCGGGGAGCTGTTTTTT | CASSLFDRGAGELFF
TRBJ1-6 | TRBV28 | 17 | TRBD1 | NA | TGTGCCAGCAGTTCAAGAGACAGGGCGGTGGGGTCTTCACCCCTCCACTTT | CASSSRDRAVGSSPLHF
TRBJ1-6 | TRBV19 | 14 | NA | NA | TGTGCCAGTAGTACCATTACGAGGAGTTCACCCCTCCACTTT | CASSTITRSSPLHF
TRBJ2-1 | TRBV29-1 | 12 | TRBD1 | NA | TGCAGCGTGACAGGGCGGTACAATGAGCAGTTCTTC | CSVTGRYNEQFF
TRBJ2-7 | TRBV19 | 13 | NA | NA | TGTGCCAGTAGTTTCGACAGCTCCTACGAGCAGTACTTC | CASSFDSSYEQYF
TRBJ1-2 | TRBV30 | 16 | TRBD1 | NA | TGTGCCTGGAGTTCTGGGACAGAATTCTTTAACTATGGCTACACCTTC | CAWSSGTEFFNYGYTF
TRBJ2-2 | TRBV10-3 | 14 | TRBD1 | NA | TGTGCCACCGGGACAGGGGAGGTAACCGGGGAGCTGTTTTTT | CATGTGEVTGELFF
TRBJ2-1 | TRBV7-3 | 15 | TRBD2 | NA | TGTGCCAGCAGCCCTCGTGGGGCGGGGGGCCATGAGCAGTTCTTC | CASSPRGAGGHEQFF
TRBJ1-4 | TRBV7-8 | 15 | NA | NA | TGTGCCAGCAGCATAATGGACAGTCCGGGCGAAAAACTGTTTTTT | CASSIMDSPGEKLFF
TRBJ2-5 | TRBV5-6 | 17 | TRBD1 | NA | TGTGCCAGCAGCTTGGGTCTGGGACAGGGCTACCAAGAGACCCAGTACTTC | CASSLGLGQGYQETQYF
TRBJ2-6 | TRBV15 | 17 | NA | NA | TGTGCCACCAGCCGCGGAGAGCGCCGGTCTGGGGCCAACGTCCTGACTTTC | CATSRGERRSGANVLTF
TRBJ2-3 | TRBV5-1 | 17 | TRBD1 | NA | TGCGCCAGCAGCCCACTTAAACAGGGGAGAGGGACAGATACGCAGTATTTT | CASSPLKQGRGTDTQYF
TRBJ2-2 | TRBV4-3 | 17 | NA | NA | TGCGCCAGCAGCCAAGACGCGGGCGGGATCAACACCGGGGAGCTGTTTTTT | CASSQDAGGINTGELFF
TRBJ1-6 | TRBV9 | 14 | TRBD1 | NA | TGTGCCAGCAGCGCCAGGACAGGGAATTCACCCCTCCACTTT | CASSARTGNSPLHF
TRBJ1-2 | TRBV6-5 | 14 | TRBD1 | NA | TGTGCCAGCAGTTACCGCGGACAGGAAGGCGGCTACACCTTC | CASSYRGQEGGYTF
TRBJ2-7 | TRBV29-1 | 14 | NA | NA | TGCAGCGTTGCAAGAGGTAGCGGTTCCTACGAGCAGTACTTC | CSVARGSGSYEQYF
TRBJ2-2 | TRBV7-9 | 18 | TRBD2 | NA | TGTGCCAGCAGCCCCGGAGGTAGCGGGGGACCAAACACCGGGGAGCTGTTTTTT | CASSPGGSGGPNTGELFF
TRBJ1-5 | TRBV19 | 13 | TRBD1 | NA | TGTGCCAGTAGTAAGGGACAGGGCCAGCCCCAGCATTTT | CASSKGQGQPQHF
TRBJ2-3 | TRBV5-1 | 13 | NA | NA | TGCGCCAGCAGCTTAGATACCGGAGATACGCAGTATTTT | CASSLDTGDTQYF
TRBJ1-2 | TRBV29-1 | 14 | NA | once | TGCAGCGTTGTAGGCGGGCTCGGTAACTATGGCTACACCTTC | CSVVGGLGNYGYTF
TRBJ2-7 | TRBV19 | 14 | NA | NA | TGTGCCAGTAGTATAGCGGGGGAGCTCTACGAGCAGTACTTC | CASSIAGELYEQYF
TRBJ2-3 | TRBV28 | 17 | TRBD2 | NA | TGTGCCAGCAGTTTTCGTCTAGCGGGAGGGCCGGGAGATACGCAGTATTTT | CASSFRLAGGPGDTQYF
TRBJ1-1 | TRBV5-4 | 12 | NA | NA | TGTGCCAGCAGTCCAGACACCCTTGAAGCTTTCTTT | CASSPDTLEAFF
TRBJ2-1 | TRBV6-2/TRBV6-3 | 16 | TRBD2 | NA | TGTGCCAGCCGCCCTGTATCGGGAGGGCTGTACAATGAGCAGTTCTTC | CASRPVSGGLYNEQFF
TRBJ2-2 | TRBV28 | 13 | NA | NA | TGTGCCAGCAGTGAGGACAGTACCGGGGAGCTGTTTTTT | CASSEDSTGELFF